Sequencing of this T cell receptor (beta chain) was carried out in a study of STAT5B mutations in CD4+ large granular lymphocyte leukemia. This clone has more than one count but fewer than ten. Libraries were prepared by immunoSEQ multiplex PCR; TCRdb keeps only in-frame clonotypes and omits some of them. The sample has about 40,000 clones, 81% seen once; the top ten hold 3% to 4.5%. There are 12 residues in the CDR3. Germline V gene sequence: CDR1 SGHRS, CDR2 YFSETQ. V lost 4 bases and J lost 8, with 12 bases in between. This sequence was found in a human donor in good health. The gene calls are TRBV5-1 and TRBJ1-1; D is uncertain. Sequenced material: CD4+ T cells from blood buffy coats. As DNA, the CDR3 is TGCGCCAGCAGCCTGGAGGCGGGGGAAGCTTTCTTT. Translation: CASSLEAGEAFF.